The present entry profiles one TCR beta chain with its context. The antigen remains unidentified. The data originate from a study of T cells in tumors after PD-1 blockade. Across the study: Each patient got pembrolizumab 200 mg every 3 weeks or cemiplimab 350 mg every 2 weeks. Blood samples averaged around 110,000 templates (range roughly 24,000-290,000) and fewer than 40,000 unique clonotypes.

Study-wide findings and caveats: Peripheral recruitment is suggested, as some novel exhausted tumor clones were in pre-treatment blood.

Libraries were prepared by immunoSEQ multiplex PCR; TCRdb keeps only in-frame clonotypes and omits some of them. The sample yields 15,000 or so clones, roughly 87% seen once. Germline loops: CDR1 KGHSH, CDR2 LQKENI. The J segment lost 10 bases and the V segment lost 4 bases, leaving 12 bases of the junction unmatched. The CDR3 is 16 residues long. This sequence joins TRBV18 and TRBJ2-1; TRBD1 matches at 11 bases. This clonotype was obtained from a human donor with basal cell carcinoma. The source was PBMCs, collected after anti-PD-1 treatment. The CDR3, as DNA: TGTGCCAGCTCACTGGTGTTGGACAGGGGGCGCGGAGAGCAGTTCTTC. It encodes CASSLVLDRGRGEQFF.